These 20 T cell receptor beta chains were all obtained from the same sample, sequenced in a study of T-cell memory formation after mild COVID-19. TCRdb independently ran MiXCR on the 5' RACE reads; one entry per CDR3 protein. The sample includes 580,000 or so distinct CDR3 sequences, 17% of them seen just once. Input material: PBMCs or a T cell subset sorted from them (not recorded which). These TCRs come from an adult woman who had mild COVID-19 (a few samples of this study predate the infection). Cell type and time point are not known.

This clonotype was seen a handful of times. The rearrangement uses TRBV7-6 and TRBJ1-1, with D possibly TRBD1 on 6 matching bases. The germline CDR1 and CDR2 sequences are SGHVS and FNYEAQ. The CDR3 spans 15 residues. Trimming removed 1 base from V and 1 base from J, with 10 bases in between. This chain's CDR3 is CASSLGLTGNTEAFF. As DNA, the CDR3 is TGTGCCAGCAGCTTAGGCCTGACAGGGAACACTGAAGCTTTCTTT.

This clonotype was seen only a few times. The CDR3 coding sequence is TGCGCCAGCAGCCAAGCCGGGACAGGGGCTGAATACGAGCAGTACTTC. It yields the protein CASSQAGTGAEYEQYF. The chain joins TRBV4-1 to TRBJ2-7; TRBD1 matches 10 bases. The CDR3 is 16 amino acids. The V segment lost 1 base and the J segment 4 bases; nucleotides outside the gene matches: 7. CDR1 is MGHRA, CDR2 YSYEKL, per germline.

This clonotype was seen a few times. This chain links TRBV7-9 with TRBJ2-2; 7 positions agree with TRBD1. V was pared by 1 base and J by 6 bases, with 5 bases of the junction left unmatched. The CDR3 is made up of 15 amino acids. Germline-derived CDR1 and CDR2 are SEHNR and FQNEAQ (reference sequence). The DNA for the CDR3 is TGTGCCAGCAGCTTAGTACAGGGGCGACCCGGGGAGCTGTTTTTT. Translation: CASSLVQGRPGELFF.

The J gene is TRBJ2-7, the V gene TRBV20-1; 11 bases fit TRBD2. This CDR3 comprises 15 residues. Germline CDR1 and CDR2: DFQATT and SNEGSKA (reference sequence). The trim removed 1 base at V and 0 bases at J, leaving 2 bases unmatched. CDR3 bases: TGCAGTGCTAGAGGACTAGCGGGGAACTCCTACGAGCAGTACTTC. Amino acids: CSARGLAGNSYEQYF.

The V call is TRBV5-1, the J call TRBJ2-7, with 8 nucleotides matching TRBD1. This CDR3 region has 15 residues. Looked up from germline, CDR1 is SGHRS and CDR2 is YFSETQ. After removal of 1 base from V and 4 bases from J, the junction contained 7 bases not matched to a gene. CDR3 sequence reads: CASSLTQGAGYEQYF. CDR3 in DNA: TGCGCCAGCAGCTTGACCCAGGGGGCAGGGTACGAGCAGTACTTC.

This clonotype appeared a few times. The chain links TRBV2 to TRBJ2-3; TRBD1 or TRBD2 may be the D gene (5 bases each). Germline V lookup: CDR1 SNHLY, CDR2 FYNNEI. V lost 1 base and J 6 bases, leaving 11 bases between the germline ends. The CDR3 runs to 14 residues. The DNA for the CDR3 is TGTGCCAGCAGTGAAGGAGGTTGGGGGGATACGCAGTATTTT. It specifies CASSEGGWGDTQYF.

The CDR3 reads CASSKEGYPNIQYF. Here the CDR3 DNA reads TGTGCCAGCAGCAAAGAAGGTTACCCAAACATTCAGTACTTC. The chain uses TRBV21-1 and TRBJ2-4. TRBV21-1 is classified as a pseudogene. The CDR3 is 14 residues long.

The DNA for the CDR3 is TGCAGTGCTTCCCCTTTCCCTAGCGGGGGTTCGGGGAATGAGCAGTTCTTC. It yields the protein CSASPFPSGGSGNEQFF. This chain joins TRBV20-1 and TRBJ2-1; 10 positions match TRBD2. CDR3 length equals 17 residues. CDR1 DFQATT and CDR2 SNEGSKA come from the germline V gene (reference sequence). V was pared by 5 bases and J by 7 bases, with 17 bases of the junction left unmatched.

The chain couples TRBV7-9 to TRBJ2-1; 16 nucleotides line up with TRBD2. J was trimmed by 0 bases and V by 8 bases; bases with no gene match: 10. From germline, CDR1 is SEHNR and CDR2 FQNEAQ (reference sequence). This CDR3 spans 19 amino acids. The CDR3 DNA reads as TGTGCCAGCTCCGGGACGGGACTAGCGGGGGGGAGCTCCTACAATGAGCAGTTCTTC. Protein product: CASSGTGLAGGSSYNEQFF.

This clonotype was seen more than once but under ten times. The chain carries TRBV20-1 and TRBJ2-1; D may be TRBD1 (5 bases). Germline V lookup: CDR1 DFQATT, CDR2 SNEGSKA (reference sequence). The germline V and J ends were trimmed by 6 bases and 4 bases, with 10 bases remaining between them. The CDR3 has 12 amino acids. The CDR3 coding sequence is TGCAGTGCGGTAGACAGTTACAATGAGCAGTTCTTC. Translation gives CSAVDSYNEQFF.

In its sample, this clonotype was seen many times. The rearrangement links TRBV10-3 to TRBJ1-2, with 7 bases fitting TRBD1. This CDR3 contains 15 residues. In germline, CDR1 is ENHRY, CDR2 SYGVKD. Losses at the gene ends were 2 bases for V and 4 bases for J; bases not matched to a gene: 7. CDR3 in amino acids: CAISEGRDRSYGYTF. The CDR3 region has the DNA TGTGCCATCAGTGAGGGTCGGGACAGAAGCTATGGCTACACCTTC.

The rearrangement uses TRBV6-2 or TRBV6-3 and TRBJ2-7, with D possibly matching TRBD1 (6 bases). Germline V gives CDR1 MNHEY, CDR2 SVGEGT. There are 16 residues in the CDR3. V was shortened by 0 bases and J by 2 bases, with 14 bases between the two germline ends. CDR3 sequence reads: CASSYSISAGAYEQYF. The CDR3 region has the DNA TGTGCCAGCAGTTACTCGATATCAGCAGGGGCCTACGAGCAGTACTTC.

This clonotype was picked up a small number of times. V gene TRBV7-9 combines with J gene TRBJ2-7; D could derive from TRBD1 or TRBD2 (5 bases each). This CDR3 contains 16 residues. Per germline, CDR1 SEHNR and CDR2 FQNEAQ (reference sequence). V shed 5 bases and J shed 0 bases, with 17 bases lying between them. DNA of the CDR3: TGTGCCAGCAGCCCGGGACCCCGTTCGGGCTCCTACGAGCAGTACTTC. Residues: CASSPGPRSGSYEQYF.

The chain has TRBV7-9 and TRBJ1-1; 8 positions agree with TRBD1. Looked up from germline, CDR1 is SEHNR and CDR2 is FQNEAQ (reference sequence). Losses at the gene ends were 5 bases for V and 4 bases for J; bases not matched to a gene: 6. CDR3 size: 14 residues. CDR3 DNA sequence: TGTGCCAGCAGCCATGGACAGGGTTTCACTGAAGCTTTCTTT. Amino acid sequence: CASSHGQGFTEAFF.

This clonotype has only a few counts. CDR3 in amino acids: CASSFSQMTSLDTQYF. CDR3 in DNA: TGCGCCAGCAGCTTTTCCCAAATGACTAGTTTAGATACGCAGTATTTT. This chain connects TRBV5-1 to TRBJ2-3; possibly TRBD2 for D (6 bases). Germline V gene data show CDR1 as SGHRS and CDR2 as YFSETQ. The CDR3 runs 16 residues. Trimming took off 2 bases at V and 5 bases at J, with 18 bases between the two ends. The variable domain in full, completed from reference TRBV5-1 and TRBJ2-3, reads KAGVTQTPRYLIKTRGQQVTLSCSPISGHRSVSWYQQTPGQGLQFLFEYFSETQRNKGNFPGRFSGRQFSNSRSEMNVSTLELGDSALYLCASSFSQMTSLDTQYFGPGTRLTVL.

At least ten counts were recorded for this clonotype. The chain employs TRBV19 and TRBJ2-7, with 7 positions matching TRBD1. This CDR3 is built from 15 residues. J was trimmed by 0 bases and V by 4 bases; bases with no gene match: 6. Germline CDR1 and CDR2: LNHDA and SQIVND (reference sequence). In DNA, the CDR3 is TGTGCCAGTAGTAACCAAGGGGGCAGCTCCTACGAGCAGTACTTC. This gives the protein CASSNQGGSSYEQYF. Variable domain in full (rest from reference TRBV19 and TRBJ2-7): DGGITQSPKYLFRKEGQNVTLSCEQNLNHDAMYWYRQDPGQGLRLIYYSQIVNDFQKGDIAEGYSVSREKKESFPLTVTSAQKNPTAFYLCASSNQGGSSYEQYFGPGTRLTVT.

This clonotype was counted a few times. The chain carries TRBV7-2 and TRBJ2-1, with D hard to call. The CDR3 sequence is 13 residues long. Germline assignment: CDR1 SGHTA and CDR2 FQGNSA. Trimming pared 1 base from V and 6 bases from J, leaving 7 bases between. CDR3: CASSLGTINEQFF. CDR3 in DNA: TGTGCCAGCAGCTTAGGGACCATCAATGAGCAGTTCTTC.

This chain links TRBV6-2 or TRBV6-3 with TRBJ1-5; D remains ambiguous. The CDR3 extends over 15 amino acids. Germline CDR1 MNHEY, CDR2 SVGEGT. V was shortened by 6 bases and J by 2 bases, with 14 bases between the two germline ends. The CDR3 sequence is CASSFLGIGNQPQHF. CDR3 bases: TGTGCCAGCAGCTTCCTGGGAATTGGCAATCAGCCCCAGCATTTT.

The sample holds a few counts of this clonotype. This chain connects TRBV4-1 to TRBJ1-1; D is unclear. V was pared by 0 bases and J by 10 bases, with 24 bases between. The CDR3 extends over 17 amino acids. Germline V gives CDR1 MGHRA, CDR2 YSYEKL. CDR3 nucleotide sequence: TGCGCCAGCAGCCAAGAAAAGAGGGCCAAGGCTTGGAGAATAGCTTTCTTT. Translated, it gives CASSQEKRAKAWRIAFF.

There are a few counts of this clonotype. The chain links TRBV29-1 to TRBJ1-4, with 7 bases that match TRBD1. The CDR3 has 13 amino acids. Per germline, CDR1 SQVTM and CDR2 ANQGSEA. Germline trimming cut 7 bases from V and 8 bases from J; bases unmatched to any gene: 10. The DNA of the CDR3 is TGCAGCGCTGCGACAGGGAGCGGGGAAAAACTGTTTTTT. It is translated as CSAATGSGEKLFF.